A selection of T cell receptor beta chains follows, all from one sample in a study of siplizumab effects on memory and regulatory T cells. Using immunoSEQ multiplex PCR, the repertoire was profiled, and TCRdb retains in-frame clones only, with some absent. The top ten hold around 0.68% of the sample, which has 100,000 or so clones, 92% seen once. Sequencing input: Tregs sorted from blood. Receptor source: a human donor in good health. Each CDR3 is given with its conserved first and last residue. D genes are given only for firm matches. Only part of the rows carry a size: once, few, many, or a class if the clone is expanded.

J gene	D gene	V gene	clone size	CDR3 DNA	CDR3 protein
TRBJ2-7	-	TRBV7-2	-	TGTGCCAGCAGCTTTTCATTATTCCACGAGCAGTACTTC	CASSFSLFHEQYF
TRBJ1-6	TRBD1	TRBV5-6	-	TGTGCCAGCGTCAGGACAGGAGATTCACCCCTCCACTTT	CASVRTGDSPLHF
TRBJ2-7	-	TRBV6-5	-	TGTGCCAGCAGGGGCATGGGGCGTTCCTACGAGCAGTACTTC	CASRGMGRSYEQYF
TRBJ1-2	-	TRBV21-1	-	TGTGCCAGCAGCAAAGAGGGGGAAATAAACTATGGCTACACCTTC	CASSKEGEINYGYTF
TRBJ1-1	-	TRBV11-3	-	TGTGCCAGCAGCTTTGCGACAGGCACTGAAGCTTTCTTT	CASSFATGTEAFF
TRBJ2-7	-	TRBV11-2	-	TGTGCCAGCAGCTTAGAAGGGGCGTTTATGGACGAGCAGTACTTC	CASSLEGAFMDEQYF
TRBJ1-1	-	TRBV5-1	few	TGCGCCAGCAGCTTTGTTGACGGGAACACTGAAGCTTTCTTT	CASSFVDGNTEAFF
TRBJ1-1	-	TRBV9	once	TGTGCCAGCTCACCATTAGGAGGTGAAGCTTTCTTT	CASSPLGGEAFF
TRBJ2-7	TRBD2	TRBV12-5	-	TGTGCTAGTGGCTCCAGCGGGAGTTGGGGCGAGCAGTACTTC	CASGSSGSWGEQYF
TRBJ2-1	TRBD2	TRBV27	-	TGTGCCAGCAGCCCACGACTAGCGGGTTATCAAGGGAGCTCCTACAATGAGCAGTTCTTC	CASSPRLAGYQGSSYNEQFF
TRBJ1-5	-	TRBV21-1	once	TGTGCCAGCAGCAAATTATGTGGGTGGGGGCATCAGCCCCAGCATTTT	CASSKLCGWGHQPQHF
TRBJ2-7	-	TRBV5-1	once	TGCGCCAGCACGGGGGCCCCTGGGGGATCCGAGCAGTACTTC	CASTGAPGGSEQYF
TRBJ1-1	-	TRBV6-6	-	TGTGCCAGCATAAGGCGAGGGGAAGTGAACACTGAAGCTTTCTTT	CASIRRGEVNTEAFF
TRBJ1-1	-	TRBV5-1	-	TGCGCCAGCAGCTTGGCCTTAAGCTTTGGAGCGAACACTGAAGCTTTCTTT	CASSLALSFGANTEAFF
TRBJ2-1	-	TRBV20-1	-	TGCAGTGCTACGAAGTCAAATGAGCAGTTCTTC	CSATKSNEQFF
TRBJ2-7	-	TRBV6-5	-	TGTGCCAGCAGTTACTCACTAAGGGGTGAGCAGTACTTC	CASSYSLRGEQYF
TRBJ1-1	-	TRBV5-1	-	TGCGCCAGCAGCTTGACAGGGTCGAACACTGAAGCTTTCTTT	CASSLTGSNTEAFF
TRBJ2-3	TRBD2	TRBV5-8	-	TGTGCCAGCAGCCCGCGTGGGCGGGAGGCGGATACGCAGTATTTT	CASSPRGREADTQYF
TRBJ2-7	TRBD2	TRBV6-5	-	TGTGCCAGCAATAGCCCGGGACTAGCGGGAAACGAGCAGTACTTC	CASNSPGLAGNEQYF
TRBJ2-3	-	TRBV20-1	-	TGCAGTGCTAGTGTCGTAGATACGCAGTATTTT	CSASVVDTQYF
TRBJ2-7	-	TRBV5-8	-	TGTGCCAGCAGCTTGGAAGGCGGAACCTCCTACGAGCAGTACTTC	CASSLEGGTSYEQYF
TRBJ1-4	-	TRBV19	-	TGTGCCAGTACCGTTGGGGGTCCCCAATCTTTCCGTGAAAAACTGTTTTTT	CASTVGGPQSFREKLFF
TRBJ2-3	-	TRBV7-2	-	TGTGCCAGCAGCCAATCCCGGGGGCAGTATTTT	CASSQSRGQYF
TRBJ2-7	-	TRBV28	few	TGTGCCAGCAGTTTTCCCAGGGGCAGGGGCCACGAGCAGTACTTC	CASSFPRGRGHEQYF
TRBJ2-7	TRBD2	TRBV28	-	TGTGCCAGCAGTCCGGGGGGTAGCGGAGCCTACGAGCAGTACTTC	CASSPGGSGAYEQYF
TRBJ2-1	TRBD2	TRBV12-5	-	TGTGCTAGTGGTTCGATACTCCTAGCGGGAGTTGACAATGAGCAGTTCTTC	CASGSILLAGVDNEQFF
TRBJ2-7	-	TRBV29-1	-	TGCAGCGTTTCGAGGACTGCCTCCTACGAGCAGTACTTC	CSVSRTASYEQYF
TRBJ2-1	TRBD2	TRBV9	once	TGTGCCAGCAGTCTACCGGGACTAGCGGGAAGTTATGAGCAGTTCTTC	CASSLPGLAGSYEQFF
TRBJ2-3	-	TRBV11-2	-	TGTGCCAGCAGCCCAACCGGGACTCGCACAGATACGCAGTATTTT	CASSPTGTRTDTQYF
TRBJ2-1	TRBD2	TRBV5-1	-	TGCGCCAGCAGCCCCATGGGAGCGGGAGCCTCCTACAATGAGCAGTTCTTC	CASSPMGAGASYNEQFF
TRBJ2-5	-	TRBV5-1	-	TGCGCCAGCAGCTTGGAGGGCCGGTGGCAAGAGACCCAGTACTTC	CASSLEGRWQETQYF
TRBJ2-3	-	TRBV10-3	-	TGTGCCATGAACAGGGATGACACAGATACGCAGTATTTT	CAMNRDDTDTQYF
TRBJ2-1	-	TRBV6-6	-	TGTGCCAGCAGCCTAGGGACTTTCAATGAGCAGTTCTTC	CASSLGTFNEQFF
TRBJ2-1	-	TRBV11-2	-	TGTGCCAGCAGCTTAGATATCCAGCGGCCACGGGTTGAGCAGTTCTTC	CASSLDIQRPRVEQFF
TRBJ2-5	-	TRBV10-3	-	TGTGCCATCAGTGGCTCTGGGGGCAACCAAGAGACCCAGTACTTC	CAISGSGGNQETQYF
TRBJ2-6	-	TRBV11-2	-	TGTGCCAGCAGCTATGGTGGGGGCGTCCTGACTTTC	CASSYGGGVLTF
TRBJ2-3	-	TRBV5-4	-	TGTGCCAGCAGCTTGGAAGTTTATGCAGATACGCAGTATTTT	CASSLEVYADTQYF
TRBJ2-1	TRBD1	TRBV5-1	-	TGCGCCAGCAGCCCAAGACAGGGACGAAATGAGCAGTTCTTC	CASSPRQGRNEQFF
TRBJ2-7	-	TRBV2	-	TGTGCCAGCAGTGAAGTAGGCGGGACGACGTACTTC	CASSEVGGTTYF
TRBJ1-6	TRBD1	TRBV9	-	TGTGCCAGCAGCGGGGGACAGGGCCAACCCGGGGGTTCACCCCTCCACTTT	CASSGGQGQPGGSPLHF
TRBJ1-2	TRBD1	TRBV28	-	TGTGCCAGCAGTTCACACACAGGGGGCTTTAAGGGCTACACCTTC	CASSSHTGGFKGYTF
TRBJ1-1	-	TRBV5-1	-	TGCGCCAGCAGCTTGAGGGGGGAGAACACTGAAGCTTTCTTT	CASSLRGENTEAFF
TRBJ2-1	-	TRBV28	-	TGTGCCAGCAGTCTAAGGACTGGTTACAATGAGCAGTTCTTC	CASSLRTGYNEQFF
TRBJ2-1	-	TRBV7-3	-	TGTGCCAGCAGCTTATTCGGCTACAATGAGCAGTTCTTC	CASSLFGYNEQFF